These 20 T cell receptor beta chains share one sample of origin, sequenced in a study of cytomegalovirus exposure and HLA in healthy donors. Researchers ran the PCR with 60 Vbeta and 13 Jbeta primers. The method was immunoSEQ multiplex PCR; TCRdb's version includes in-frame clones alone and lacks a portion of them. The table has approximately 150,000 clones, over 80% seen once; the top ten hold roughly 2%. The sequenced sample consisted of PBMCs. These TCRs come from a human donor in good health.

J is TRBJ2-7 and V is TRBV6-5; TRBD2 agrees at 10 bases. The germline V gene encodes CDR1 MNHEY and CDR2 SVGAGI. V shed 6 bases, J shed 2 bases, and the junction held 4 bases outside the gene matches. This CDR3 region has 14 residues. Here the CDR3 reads CASRWTSGTYEQYF. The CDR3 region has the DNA TGTGCCAGCAGATGGACTAGCGGTACCTACGAGCAGTACTTC.

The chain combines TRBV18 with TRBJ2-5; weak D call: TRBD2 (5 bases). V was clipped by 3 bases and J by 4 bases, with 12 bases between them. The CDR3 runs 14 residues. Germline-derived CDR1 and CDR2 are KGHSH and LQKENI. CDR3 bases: TGTGCCAGCTCACCCCGGAGGTGGGGAGAGACCCAGTACTTC. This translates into CASSPRRWGETQYF.

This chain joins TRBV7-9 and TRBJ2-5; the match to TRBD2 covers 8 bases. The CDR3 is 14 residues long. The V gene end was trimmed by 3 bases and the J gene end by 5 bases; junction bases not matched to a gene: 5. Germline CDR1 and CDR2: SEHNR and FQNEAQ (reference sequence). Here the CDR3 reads CASSLGTGGETQYF. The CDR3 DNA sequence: TGTGCCAGCAGCTTGGGAACGGGGGGGGAGACCCAGTACTTC.

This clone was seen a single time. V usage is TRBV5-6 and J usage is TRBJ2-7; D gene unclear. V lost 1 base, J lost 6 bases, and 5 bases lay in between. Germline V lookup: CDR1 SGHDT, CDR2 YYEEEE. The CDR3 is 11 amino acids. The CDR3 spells CASSLTVEQYF. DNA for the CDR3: TGTGCCAGCAGCTTGACGGTCGAGCAGTACTTC.

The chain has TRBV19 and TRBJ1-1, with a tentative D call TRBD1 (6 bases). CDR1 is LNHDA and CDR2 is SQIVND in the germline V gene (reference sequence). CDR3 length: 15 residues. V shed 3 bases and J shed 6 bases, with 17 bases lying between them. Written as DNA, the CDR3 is TGTGCCAGTAGTATCTTAGGGACACAAGCGCCTGAAGCTTTCTTT. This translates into CASSILGTQAPEAFF.

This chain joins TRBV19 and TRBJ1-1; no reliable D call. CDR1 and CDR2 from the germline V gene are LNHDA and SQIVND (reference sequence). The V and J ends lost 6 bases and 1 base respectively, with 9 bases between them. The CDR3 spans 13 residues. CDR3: CASRKERNTEAFF. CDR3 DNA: TGTGCCAGTAGGAAAGAGAGGAACACTGAAGCTTTCTTT.

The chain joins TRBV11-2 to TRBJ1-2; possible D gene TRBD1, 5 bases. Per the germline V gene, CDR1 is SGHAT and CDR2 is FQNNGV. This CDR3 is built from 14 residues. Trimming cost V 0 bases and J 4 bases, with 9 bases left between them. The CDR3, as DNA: TGTGCCAGCAGCTTAGACACAGGAAGCTATGGCTACACCTTC. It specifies CASSLDTGSYGYTF.

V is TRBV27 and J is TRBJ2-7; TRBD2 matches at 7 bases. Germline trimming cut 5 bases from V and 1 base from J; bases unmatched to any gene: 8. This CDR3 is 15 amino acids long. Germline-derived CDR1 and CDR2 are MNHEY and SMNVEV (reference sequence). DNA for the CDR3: TGTGCCAGCAGTCAACCGGGGGGTATGTCCTACGAGCAGTACTTC. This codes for CASSQPGGMSYEQYF.

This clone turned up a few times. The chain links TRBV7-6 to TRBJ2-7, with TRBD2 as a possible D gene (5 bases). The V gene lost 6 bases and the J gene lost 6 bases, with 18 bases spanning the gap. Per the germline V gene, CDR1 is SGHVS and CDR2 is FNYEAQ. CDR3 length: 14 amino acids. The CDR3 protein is CASSPGRMRAEQYF. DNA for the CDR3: TGTGCCAGCAGTCCCGGGCGGATGAGGGCCGAGCAGTACTTC.

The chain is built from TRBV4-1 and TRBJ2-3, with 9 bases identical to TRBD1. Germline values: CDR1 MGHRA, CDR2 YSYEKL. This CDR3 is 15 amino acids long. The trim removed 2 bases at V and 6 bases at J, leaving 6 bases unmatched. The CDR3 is CASSQPRTGVDTQYF. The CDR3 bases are TGCGCCAGCAGCCAACCAAGGACAGGGGTCGATACGCAGTATTTT.

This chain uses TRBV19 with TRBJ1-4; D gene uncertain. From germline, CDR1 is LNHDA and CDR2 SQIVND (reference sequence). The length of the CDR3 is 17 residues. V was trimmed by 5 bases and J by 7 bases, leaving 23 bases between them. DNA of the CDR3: TGTGCCAGTAGTTTGACCAAGAGCGGAACTAAAAGTGAAAAACTGTTTTTT. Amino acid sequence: CASSLTKSGTKSEKLFF.

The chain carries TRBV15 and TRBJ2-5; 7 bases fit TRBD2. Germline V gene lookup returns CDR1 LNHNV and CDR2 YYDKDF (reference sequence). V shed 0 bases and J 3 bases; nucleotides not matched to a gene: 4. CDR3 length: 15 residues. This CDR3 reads CATSRDPSGEETQYF. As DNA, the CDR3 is TGTGCCACCAGCAGAGATCCTAGCGGAGAAGAGACCCAGTACTTC.

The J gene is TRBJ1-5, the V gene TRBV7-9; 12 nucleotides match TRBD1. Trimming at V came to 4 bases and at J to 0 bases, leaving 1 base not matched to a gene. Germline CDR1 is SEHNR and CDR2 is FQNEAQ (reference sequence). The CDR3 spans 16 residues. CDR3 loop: CASSSGQGASNQPQHF. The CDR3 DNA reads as TGTGCCAGCAGCTCGGGACAGGGGGCTAGCAATCAGCCCCAGCATTTT. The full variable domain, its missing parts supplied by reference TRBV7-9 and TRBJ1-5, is DTGVSQNPRHKITKRGQNVTFRCDPISEHNRLYWYRQTLGQGPEFLTYFQNEAQLEKSRLLSDRFSAERPKGSFSTLEIQRTEQGDSAMYLCASSSGQGASNQPQHFGDGTRLSIL.

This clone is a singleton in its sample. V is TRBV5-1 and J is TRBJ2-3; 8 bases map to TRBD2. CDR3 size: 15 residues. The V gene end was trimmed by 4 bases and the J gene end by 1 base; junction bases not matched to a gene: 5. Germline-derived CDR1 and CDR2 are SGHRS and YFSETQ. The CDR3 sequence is CASSKAGAGTDTQYF. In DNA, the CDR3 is TGCGCCAGCAGCAAAGCGGGGGCGGGCACAGATACGCAGTATTTT.

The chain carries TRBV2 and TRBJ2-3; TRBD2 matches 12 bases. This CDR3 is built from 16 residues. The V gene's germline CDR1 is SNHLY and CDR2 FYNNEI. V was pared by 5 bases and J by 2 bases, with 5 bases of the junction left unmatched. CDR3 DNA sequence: TGTGCCAGCAGTATGACTAGCGGGGGCCTCACAGATACGCAGTATTTT. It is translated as CASSMTSGGLTDTQYF.

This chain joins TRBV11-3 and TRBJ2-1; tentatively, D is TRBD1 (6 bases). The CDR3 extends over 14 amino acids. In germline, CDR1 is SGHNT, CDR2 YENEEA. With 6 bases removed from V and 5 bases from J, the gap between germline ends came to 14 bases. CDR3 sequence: CASSSTGTNNEQFF. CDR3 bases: TGTGCCAGCAGTTCAACCGGGACAAACAATGAGCAGTTCTTC.

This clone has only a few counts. The CDR3, as DNA: TGCGCCAGCAGCCAAGTCGGGGCGGGAGACAATGAGCAGTTCTTC. It translates to CASSQVGAGDNEQFF. The chain carries TRBV4-3 and TRBJ2-1, with 7 bases identical to TRBD2. Germline V gene lookup returns CDR1 LGHNA and CDR2 YSLEER. V shed 1 base, J shed 5 bases, and the junction held 5 bases outside the gene matches. CDR3 length: 15 residues.

CDR3: CASSLGPSGPANEQFF. CDR3 DNA: TGCGCCAGCAGCTTGGGCCCAAGTGGCCCAGCGAATGAGCAGTTCTTC. V usage is TRBV5-1 and J usage is TRBJ2-1; no reliable D call. Germline V gene sequence: CDR1 SGHRS, CDR2 YFSETQ. CDR3 length: 16 amino acids. The V and J ends lost 0 bases and 7 bases respectively, with 17 bases between them.

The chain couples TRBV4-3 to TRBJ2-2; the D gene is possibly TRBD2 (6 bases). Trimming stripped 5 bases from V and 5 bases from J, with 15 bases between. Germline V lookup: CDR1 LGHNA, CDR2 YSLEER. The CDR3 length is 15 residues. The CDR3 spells CASSTLRGRTGELFF. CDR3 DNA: TGCGCCAGCAGCACCCTCAGAGGGAGGACCGGGGAGCTGTTTTTT.

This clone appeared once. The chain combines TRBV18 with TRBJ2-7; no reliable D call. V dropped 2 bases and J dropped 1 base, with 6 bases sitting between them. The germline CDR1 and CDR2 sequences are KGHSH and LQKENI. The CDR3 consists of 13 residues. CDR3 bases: TGTGCCAGCTCACCAGGGCAATCCTACGAGCAGTACTTC. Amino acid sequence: CASSPGQSYEQYF.